The 20 T cell receptor beta chains reported below all come from one sample, sequenced in a study of shared clonotypes between healthy human individuals. Naive CD8 cells comprised CD45RO-negative, CCR7-positively selected cells, excluding terminally differentiated effector memory CD45RA+ cells. Clones were read by immunoSEQ multiplex PCR, and TCRdb kept only the in-frame ones, dropping some. The profile shows about 1.9 million clones, around 95% of them singletons. The sample comprised naive CD8+ T cells from PBMCs. These receptors came from a young man in good health. Some clones in this sample may be carry-over from other donors' samples.

The chain uses TRBV5-1 and TRBJ2-5; perhaps TRBD2 as D (5 bases). V was clipped by 3 bases and J by 0 bases, with 12 bases between them. The germline V gene encodes CDR1 SGHRS and CDR2 YFSETQ. CDR3 length: 15 amino acids. DNA of the CDR3: TGCGCCAGCAGCTCGGAGCGGCTGTACCAAGAGACCCAGTACTTC. As protein: CASSSERLYQETQYF. Using reference TRBV5-1 and TRBJ2-5 for the parts outside the CDR3, the full variable domain is KAGVTQTPRYLIKTRGQQVTLSCSPISGHRSVSWYQQTPGQGLQFLFEYFSETQRNKGNFPGRFSGRQFSNSRSEMNVSTLELGDSALYLCASSSERLYQETQYFGPGTRLLVL.

The J gene is TRBJ2-5, the V gene TRBV12-5; possible D gene TRBD1, 8 bases. This CDR3 region has 15 residues. Trimming left V 7 bases short and J 4 bases short, with 19 bases between. Germline V CDR1 and CDR2: LGHNT, FRNRAP. In nucleotides, the CDR3 is TGTGCTAGTGCTGAGAGGACAGGGAGGGGAGAGACCCAGTACTTC. Encoded protein: CASAERTGRGETQYF.

The chain combines TRBV7-9 with TRBJ1-1; D is ambiguous. The CDR3 extends over 12 amino acids. The germline V gene has CDR1 SEHNR and CDR2 FQNEAQ (reference sequence). V gave up 5 bases and J gave up 4 bases, with 8 bases separating them. CDR3 in amino acids: CASSPARTEAFF. CDR3 bases: TGTGCCAGCAGCCCTGCGCGCACTGAAGCTTTCTTT.

V usage is TRBV27 and J usage is TRBJ2-7; TRBD1 might be the D (6 bases). The CDR3 is 18 residues long. The germline V gene has CDR1 MNHEY and CDR2 SMNVEV (reference sequence). Trimming shortened V by 0 bases and J by 1 base, and 19 bases separated the two germline ends. CDR3 sequence: CASSLSWGVQGESYEQYF. In nucleotides, the CDR3 is TGTGCCAGCAGTTTATCGTGGGGCGTACAGGGTGAGTCCTACGAGCAGTACTTC.

V gene TRBV7-9 combines with J gene TRBJ1-2; 7 nucleotides match TRBD1. Germline assignment: CDR1 SEHNR and CDR2 FQNEAQ (reference sequence). J lost 7 bases, V lost 1 base, and 9 bases had no gene match. The CDR3 loop spans 15 amino acids. The chain's CDR3 is CASSLGTGAVFGYTF. In DNA, the CDR3 is TGTGCCAGCAGCTTAGGGACAGGAGCCGTCTTTGGCTACACCTTC.

This clone was detected once. The V and J genes are TRBV6-5 and TRBJ1-2; D not certain. This CDR3 contains 14 residues. V lost 5 bases and J lost 8, with 18 bases in between. Per germline, CDR1 MNHEY and CDR2 SVGAGI. The CDR3 sequence is CASSAETPTKGYTF. In DNA, the CDR3 is TGTGCCAGCAGTGCGGAAACCCCAACTAAGGGCTACACCTTC.

The chain combines TRBV4-2 with TRBJ2-2; 14 nucleotides align to TRBD2. The CDR3 loop spans 20 amino acids. Per germline, CDR1 LGHNA and CDR2 YNFKEQ. The V gene end was trimmed by 1 base and the J gene end by 3 bases; junction bases not matched to a gene: 10. CDR3 sequence reads: CASSQALGLAGVVDTGELFF. The CDR3 bases are TGTGCCAGCAGCCAAGCCCTGGGACTAGCGGGAGTGGTGGACACCGGGGAGCTGTTTTTT.

This sequence joins TRBV6-1 and TRBJ1-1; the D is unclear. Germline V gives CDR1 MNHNS, CDR2 SASEGT. The length of the CDR3 is 14 residues. Trimming removed 7 bases from V and 3 bases from J, with 15 bases in between. CDR3 DNA sequence: TGTGCCAGCACGCGGGGAGTGAAGTACACTGAAGCTTTCTTT. This sequence encodes CASTRGVKYTEAFF.

The chain couples TRBV5-3 to TRBJ2-1, with 7 bases that match TRBD2. TRBV5-3 is given ORF status, its function remaining uncertain. This CDR3 is 17 amino acids long. V trimming: 3 bases; J trimming: 3 bases; junction bases outside the gene matches: 12. The CDR3 DNA reads TGTGCCAGAAGCTCGCAGGTTGGCCTAGCGGACTACAATGAGCAGTTCTTC. Translating it yields CARSSQVGLADYNEQFF.

The V gene is TRBV15, the J gene TRBJ1-5, with unresolved D. Between the trimmed V and J ends, which lost 8 bases and 8 bases, there was a span of 19 bases. The germline gives CDR1 LNHNV, CDR2 YYDKDF (reference sequence). This CDR3 is 14 amino acids long. CDR3 in amino acids: CATSPPGRGEPQHF. The CDR3 DNA reads as TGTGCCACCTCTCCCCCGGGCCGTGGGGAGCCCCAGCATTTT.

The CDR3 sequence: CSVSTGLGQPQHF. The DNA of the CDR3 is TGCAGCGTGAGCACAGGGTTAGGTCAGCCCCAGCATTTT. The chain couples TRBV29-1 to TRBJ1-5; maybe TRBD1 (6 bases). With 6 bases removed from V and 6 bases from J, the gap between germline ends came to 15 bases. This CDR3 region has 13 residues. Germline CDR1 and CDR2: SQVTM and ANQGSEA.

The CDR3 DNA follows: TGTGCCTGGAGTGAGGGGAACTCCTACGAGCAGTACTTC. It encodes CAWSEGNSYEQYF. The chain employs TRBV30 and TRBJ2-7, with D perhaps matching TRBD1 (5 bases). This CDR3 is 13 amino acids long. CDR1 and CDR2 from the germline V gene are GTSNPN and SVGIG (reference sequence). Trimming shortened V by 1 base and J by 0 bases, and 7 bases separated the two germline ends.

The V call is TRBV6-1, the J call TRBJ1-1; no clear D. The V and J ends lost 3 bases and 1 base respectively, with 9 bases between them. Germline lookup yields CDR1 MNHNS and CDR2 SASEGT. The CDR3 extends over 14 amino acids. The CDR3 DNA reads as TGTGCCAGCAGTGACCTTTACACGAACACTGAAGCTTTCTTT. Amino acid sequence: CASSDLYTNTEAFF.

The chain is built from TRBV7-2 and TRBJ1-6, with D unresolved. Per the germline V gene, CDR1 is SGHTA and CDR2 is FQGNSA. CDR3 size: 16 residues. Trimming removed 1 base at V and 10 bases at J, with 17 bases between. DNA of the CDR3: TGTGCCAGCAGCTTAGGTGGGGTCCTCCGAAGGTCACCCCTCCACTTT. This translates into CASSLGGVLRRSPLHF.

CDR3 in amino acids: CASSFGAPFYGYTF. The CDR3 DNA is TGTGCCAGCAGTTTCGGAGCTCCATTCTATGGCTACACCTTC. J is TRBJ1-2 and V is TRBV28; no definite D call. From germline, CDR1 is MDHEN and CDR2 SYDVKM. The CDR3 is 14 residues long. The V end lost 3 bases, the J end lost 4 bases, and 12 bases lay between the germline ends.

The chain recombines TRBV6-5 with TRBJ2-3, with D hard to call. This CDR3 spans 15 amino acids. Germline V CDR1 and CDR2: MNHEY, SVGAGI. Trimming took 2 bases from V and 4 from J, leaving 13 bases between them. CDR3 region: CASSYNSGAADTQYF. The CDR3 DNA reads TGTGCCAGCAGTTACAACAGTGGAGCAGCAGATACGCAGTATTTT.

This clone occurred once. The CDR3 sequence is CASRMDRAATNEKLFF. The CDR3 DNA sequence: TGTGCCAGCCGAATGGACAGGGCAGCAACTAATGAAAAACTGTTTTTT. The chain combines TRBV6-6 with TRBJ1-4; 8 bases are a match to TRBD1. Germline-derived CDR1 and CDR2 are MNHNY and SVGAGI (reference sequence). The CDR3 has 16 amino acids. Trimming took 8 bases from V and 0 from J; bases not matched to a gene: 8.

This clone was picked up one time. This sequence joins TRBV27 and TRBJ2-6; D is unclear. Germline CDR1 is MNHEY and CDR2 is SMNVEV (reference sequence). Trimming shortened V by 3 bases and J by 0 bases, and 9 bases separated the two germline ends. CDR3 length equals 16 residues. This CDR3 is CASSFLASSGANVLTF. In DNA, the CDR3 is TGTGCCAGCAGTTTCCTTGCTAGCTCTGGGGCCAACGTCCTGACTTTC.

The chain links TRBV27 to TRBJ2-5, with D maybe TRBD2 (5 bases). V lost 2 bases and J 4 bases, leaving 14 bases between the germline ends. Germline V lookup: CDR1 MNHEY, CDR2 SMNVEV (reference sequence). This CDR3 is 15 amino acids long. The CDR3 sequence: CASSLLAFEGETQYF. The CDR3 coding sequence is TGTGCCAGCAGTTTACTAGCCTTTGAAGGAGAGACCCAGTACTTC.

In this sample, this clone turned up once. The sample has other DNA sequences that encode this CDR3 too. This chain connects TRBV14 to TRBJ2-7; no clear D. V was pared by 4 bases and J by 0 bases, with 7 bases between. The V gene's germline CDR1 is SGHDN and CDR2 FVKESK. This CDR3 has 13 residues. The CDR3 DNA follows: TGTGCCAGCAGCCTCGCCGACTCCTACGAGCAGTACTTC. Its protein product is CASSLADSYEQYF.